This T cell receptor (beta chain) stems from a study of blood T cells in healthy people across ages. The length of the CDR3 is 12 residues. V was cut by 7 bases and J by 3 bases, with 9 bases left in between. For the second PCR, which ran for roughly 6 to 11 cycles, a sample-barcoded 5' primer and a J-beta primer mix were used. In TCRdb, the 5' RACE reads were re-called with MiXCR into one record per CDR3 protein. The sample has about 1.5 million distinct CDR3 sequences, less than 45% seen once. The material sequenced was blood. The origin of this receptor is a woman aged 18 to 35 in good health. J is TRBJ1-2 and V is TRBV12-3 or TRBV12-4, with D hard to call. The CDR3 bases are TGTGCCAGCAAACGGGCGGACTATGGCTACACCTTC. Protein product: CASKRADYGYTF.